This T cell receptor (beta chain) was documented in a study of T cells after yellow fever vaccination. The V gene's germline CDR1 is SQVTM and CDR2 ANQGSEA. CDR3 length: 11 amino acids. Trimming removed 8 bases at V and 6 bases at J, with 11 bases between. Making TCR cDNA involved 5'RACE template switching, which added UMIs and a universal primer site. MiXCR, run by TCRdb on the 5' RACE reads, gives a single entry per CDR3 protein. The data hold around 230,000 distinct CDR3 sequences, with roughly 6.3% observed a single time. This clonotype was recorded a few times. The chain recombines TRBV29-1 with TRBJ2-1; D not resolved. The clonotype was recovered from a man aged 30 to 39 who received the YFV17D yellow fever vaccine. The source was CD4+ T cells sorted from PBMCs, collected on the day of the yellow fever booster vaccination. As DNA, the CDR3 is TGCAGCCAAACTGAGGCCAATGAGCAGTTCTTC. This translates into CSQTEANEQFF.